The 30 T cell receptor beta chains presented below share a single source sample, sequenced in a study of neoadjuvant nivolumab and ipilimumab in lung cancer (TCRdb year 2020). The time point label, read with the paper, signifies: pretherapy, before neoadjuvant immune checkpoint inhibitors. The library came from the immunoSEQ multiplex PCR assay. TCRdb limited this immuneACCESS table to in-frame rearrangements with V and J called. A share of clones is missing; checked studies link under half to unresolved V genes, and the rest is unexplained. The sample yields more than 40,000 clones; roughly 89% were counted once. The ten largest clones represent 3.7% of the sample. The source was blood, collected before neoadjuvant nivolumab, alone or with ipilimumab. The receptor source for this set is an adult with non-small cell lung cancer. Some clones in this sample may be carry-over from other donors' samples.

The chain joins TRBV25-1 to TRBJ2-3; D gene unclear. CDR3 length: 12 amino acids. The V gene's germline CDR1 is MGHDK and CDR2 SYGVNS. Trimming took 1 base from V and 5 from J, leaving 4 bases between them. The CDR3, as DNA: TGTGCCAGCAGTGAATGGGAAGATACGCAGTATTTT. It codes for CASSEWEDTQYF. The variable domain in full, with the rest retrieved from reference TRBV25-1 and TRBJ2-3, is EADIYQTPRYLVIGTGKKITLECSQTMGHDKMYWYQQDPGMELHLIHYSYGVNSTEKGDLSSESTVSRIRTEHFPLTLESARPSHTSQYLCASSEWEDTQYFGPGTRLTVL.

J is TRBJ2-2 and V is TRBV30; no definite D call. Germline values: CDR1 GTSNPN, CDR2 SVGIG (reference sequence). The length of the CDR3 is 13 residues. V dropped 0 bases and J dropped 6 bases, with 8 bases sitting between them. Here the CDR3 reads CAWSVSESGELFF. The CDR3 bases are TGTGCCTGGAGTGTGTCGGAGTCCGGGGAGCTGTTTTTT. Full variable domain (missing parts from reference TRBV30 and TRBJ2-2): SQTIHQWPATLVQPVGSPLSLECTVEGTSNPNLYWYRQAAGRGLQLLFYSVGIGQISSEVPQNLSASRPQDRQFILSSKKLLLSDSGFYLCAWSVSESGELFFGEGSRLTVL.

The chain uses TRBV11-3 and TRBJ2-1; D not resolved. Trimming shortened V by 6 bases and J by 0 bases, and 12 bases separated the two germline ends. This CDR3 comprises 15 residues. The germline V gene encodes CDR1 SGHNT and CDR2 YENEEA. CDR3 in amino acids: CASSFDSSSYNEQFF. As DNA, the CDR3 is TGTGCCAGCAGTTTTGACTCGAGCTCCTACAATGAGCAGTTCTTC.

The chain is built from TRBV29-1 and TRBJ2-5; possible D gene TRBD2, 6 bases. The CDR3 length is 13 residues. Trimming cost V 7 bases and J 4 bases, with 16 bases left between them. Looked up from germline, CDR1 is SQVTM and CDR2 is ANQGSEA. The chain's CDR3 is CSARGASRETQYF. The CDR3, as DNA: TGCAGCGCCCGCGGGGCGAGTAGAGAGACCCAGTACTTC.

CDR3 sequence: CASSLRQGGTGELFF. The CDR3, as DNA: TGCGCCAGCAGCTTGCGACAGGGGGGCACCGGGGAGCTGTTTTTT. V usage is TRBV5-1 and J usage is TRBJ2-2, with 9 bases fitting TRBD1. Germline trimming cut 1 base from V and 4 bases from J; bases unmatched to any gene: 2. Looked up from germline, CDR1 is SGHRS and CDR2 is YFSETQ. This CDR3 has 15 amino acids.

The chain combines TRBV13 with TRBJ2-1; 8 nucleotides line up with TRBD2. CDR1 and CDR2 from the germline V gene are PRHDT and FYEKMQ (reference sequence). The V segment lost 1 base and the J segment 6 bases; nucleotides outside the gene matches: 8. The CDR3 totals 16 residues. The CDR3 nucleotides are TGTGCCAGCAGCTTAGTAAATACAGCGGGAGCCAATGAGCAGTTCTTC. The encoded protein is CASSLVNTAGANEQFF.

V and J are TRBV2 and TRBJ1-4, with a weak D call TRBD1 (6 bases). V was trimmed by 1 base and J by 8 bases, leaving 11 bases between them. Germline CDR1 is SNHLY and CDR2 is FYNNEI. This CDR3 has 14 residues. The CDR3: CASSEVGGLEKLFF. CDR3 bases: TGTGCCAGCAGTGAAGTGGGGGGCCTCGAAAAACTGTTTTTT.

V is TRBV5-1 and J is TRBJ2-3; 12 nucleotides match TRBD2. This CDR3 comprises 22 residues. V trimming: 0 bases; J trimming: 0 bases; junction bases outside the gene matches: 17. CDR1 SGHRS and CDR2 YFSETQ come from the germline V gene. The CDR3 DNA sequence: TGCGCCAGCAGCTTGGGACTAGCGGGAGCCTCCGGGAACTTTCATAGCACAGATACGCAGTATTTT. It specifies CASSLGLAGASGNFHSTDTQYF.

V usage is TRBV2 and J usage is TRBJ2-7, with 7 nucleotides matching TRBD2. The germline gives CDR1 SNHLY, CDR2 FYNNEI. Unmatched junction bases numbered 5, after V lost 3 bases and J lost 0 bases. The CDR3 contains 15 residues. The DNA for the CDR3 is TGTGCCAGCAGTGATTGGGGCGGGAGCTCCTACGAGCAGTACTTC. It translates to CASSDWGGSSYEQYF.

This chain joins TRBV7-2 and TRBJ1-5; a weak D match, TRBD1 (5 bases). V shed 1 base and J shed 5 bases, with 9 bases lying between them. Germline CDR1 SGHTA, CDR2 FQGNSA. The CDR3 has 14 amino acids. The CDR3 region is CASSLVGGDQPQHF. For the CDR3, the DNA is TGTGCCAGCAGCTTAGTGGGAGGGGATCAGCCCCAGCATTTT.

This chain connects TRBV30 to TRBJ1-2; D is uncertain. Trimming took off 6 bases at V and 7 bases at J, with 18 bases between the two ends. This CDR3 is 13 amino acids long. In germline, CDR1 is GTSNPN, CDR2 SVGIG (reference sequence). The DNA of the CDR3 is TGTGCCTGCCCTCACGGGGAGCTGGGTGGCTACACCTTC. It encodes CACPHGELGGYTF. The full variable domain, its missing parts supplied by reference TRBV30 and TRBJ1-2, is SQTIHQWPATLVQPVGSPLSLECTVEGTSNPNLYWYRQAAGRGLQLLFYSVGIGQISSEVPQNLSASRPQDRQFILSSKKLLLSDSGFYLCACPHGELGGYTFGSGTRLTVV.

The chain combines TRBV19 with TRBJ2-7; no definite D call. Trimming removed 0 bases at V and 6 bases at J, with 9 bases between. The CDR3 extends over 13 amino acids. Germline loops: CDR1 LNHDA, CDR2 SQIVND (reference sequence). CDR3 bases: TGTGCCAGTAGTATAGAACTATCAGGCGAGCAGTACTTC. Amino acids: CASSIELSGEQYF.

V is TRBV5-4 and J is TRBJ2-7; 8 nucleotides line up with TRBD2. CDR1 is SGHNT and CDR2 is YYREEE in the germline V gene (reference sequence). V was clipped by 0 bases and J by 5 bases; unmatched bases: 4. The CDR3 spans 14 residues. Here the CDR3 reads CASSLAGGPHEQYF. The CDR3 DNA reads TGTGCCAGCAGCTTGGCGGGAGGGCCCCACGAGCAGTACTTC.

CDR3 coding DNA: TGTGCCAGCTCACCCCAGGATAGCGGTAGCACAGATACGCAGTATTTT. Translation: CASSPQDSGSTDTQYF. J is TRBJ2-3 and V is TRBV18; possible D gene TRBD2, 6 bases. Per germline, CDR1 KGHSH and CDR2 LQKENI. This CDR3 has 16 amino acids. V shed 3 bases and J shed 0 bases, with 13 bases lying between them.

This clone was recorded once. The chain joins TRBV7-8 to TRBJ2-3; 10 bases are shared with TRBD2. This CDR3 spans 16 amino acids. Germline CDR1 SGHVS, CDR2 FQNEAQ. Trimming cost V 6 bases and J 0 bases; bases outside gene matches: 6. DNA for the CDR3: TGTGCCAGCAGTACGACTAGCGGGTGGAGCACAGATACGCAGTATTTT. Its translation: CASSTTSGWSTDTQYF.

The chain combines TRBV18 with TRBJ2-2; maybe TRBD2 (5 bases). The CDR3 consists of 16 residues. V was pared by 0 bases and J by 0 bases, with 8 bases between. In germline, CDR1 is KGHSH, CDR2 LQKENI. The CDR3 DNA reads TGTGCCAGCTCACCACCGACACTAGCGAACACCGGGGAGCTGTTTTTT. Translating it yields CASSPPTLANTGELFF.

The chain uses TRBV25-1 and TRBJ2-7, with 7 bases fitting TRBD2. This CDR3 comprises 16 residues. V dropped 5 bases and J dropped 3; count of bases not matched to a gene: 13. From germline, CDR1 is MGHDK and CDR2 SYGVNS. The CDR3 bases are TGTGCCAGCAGTAACTTACGGGGCCCGGGGGGCTACGAGCAGTACTTC. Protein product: CASSNLRGPGGYEQYF.

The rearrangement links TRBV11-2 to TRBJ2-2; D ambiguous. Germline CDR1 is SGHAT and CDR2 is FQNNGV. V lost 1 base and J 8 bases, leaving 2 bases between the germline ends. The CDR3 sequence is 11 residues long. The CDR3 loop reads CASSLVGELFF. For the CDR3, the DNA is TGTGCCAGCAGCTTAGTTGGGGAGCTGTTTTTT.

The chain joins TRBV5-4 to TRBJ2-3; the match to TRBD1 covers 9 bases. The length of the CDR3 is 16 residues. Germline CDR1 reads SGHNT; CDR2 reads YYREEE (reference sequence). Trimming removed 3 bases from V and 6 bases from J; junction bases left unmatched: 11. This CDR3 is CASSSGYRGRADTQYF. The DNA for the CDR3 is TGTGCCAGCAGCTCGGGTTACAGGGGGCGCGCGGATACGCAGTATTTT.

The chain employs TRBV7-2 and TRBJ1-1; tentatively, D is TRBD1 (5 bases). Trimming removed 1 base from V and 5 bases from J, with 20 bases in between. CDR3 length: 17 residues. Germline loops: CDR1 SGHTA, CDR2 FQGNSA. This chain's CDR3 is CASSLDSSRGPRTEAFF. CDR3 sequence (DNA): TGTGCCAGCAGCTTAGATTCCAGTCGGGGACCTAGAACTGAAGCTTTCTTT.

CDR3 protein: CAGRDDQETQYF. The CDR3 coding sequence is TGTGCCGGCCGGGACGACCAAGAGACCCAGTACTTC. V and J are TRBV2 and TRBJ2-5, with D perhaps being TRBD1 or TRBD2 (5 bases each). V lost 11 bases and J lost 0, with 10 bases in between. The CDR3 extends over 12 amino acids. In germline, CDR1 is SNHLY, CDR2 FYNNEI.

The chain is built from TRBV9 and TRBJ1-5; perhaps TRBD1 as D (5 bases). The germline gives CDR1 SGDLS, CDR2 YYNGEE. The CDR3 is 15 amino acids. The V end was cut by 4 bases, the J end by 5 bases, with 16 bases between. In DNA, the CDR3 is TGTGCCAGCAGCTTAGGGACGTCTCGTTATCAGCCCCAGCATTTT. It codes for CASSLGTSRYQPQHF. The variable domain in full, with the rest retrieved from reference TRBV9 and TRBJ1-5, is DSGVTQTPKHLITATGQRVTLRCSPRSGDLSVYWYQQSLDQGLQFLIQYYNGEERAKGNILERFSAQQFPDLHSELNLSSLELGDSALYFCASSLGTSRYQPQHFGDGTRLSIL.

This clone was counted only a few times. The CDR3 spells CASSGEQEDEQYF. CDR3 bases: TGTGCCAGCAGTGGCGAGCAGGAGGACGAGCAGTACTTC. The chain joins TRBV2 to TRBJ2-7, with D possibly matching TRBD2 (5 bases). CDR1 and CDR2 from the germline V gene are SNHLY and FYNNEI. V lost 4 bases and J lost 5, with 12 bases in between. This CDR3 is 13 amino acids long.

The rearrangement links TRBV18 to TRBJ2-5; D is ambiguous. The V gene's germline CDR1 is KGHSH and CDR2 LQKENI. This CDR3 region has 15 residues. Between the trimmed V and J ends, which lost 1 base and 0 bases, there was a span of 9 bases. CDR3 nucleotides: TGTGCCAGCTCACCACGTCAAGCGAACCAAGAGACCCAGTACTTC. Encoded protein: CASSPRQANQETQYF.

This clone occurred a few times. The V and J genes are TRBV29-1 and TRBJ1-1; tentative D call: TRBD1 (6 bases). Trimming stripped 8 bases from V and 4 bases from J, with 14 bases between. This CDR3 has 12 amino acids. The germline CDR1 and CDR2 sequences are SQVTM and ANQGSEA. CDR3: CSIALGGTEAFF. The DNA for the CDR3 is TGCAGCATTGCATTAGGGGGCACTGAAGCTTTCTTT. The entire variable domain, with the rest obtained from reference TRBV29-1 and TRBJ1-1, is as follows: SAVISQKPSRDICQRGTSLTIQCQVDSQVTMMFWYRQQPGQSLTLIATANQGSEATYESGFVIDKFPISRPNLTFSTLTVSNMSPEDSSIYLCSIALGGTEAFFGQGTRLTVV.

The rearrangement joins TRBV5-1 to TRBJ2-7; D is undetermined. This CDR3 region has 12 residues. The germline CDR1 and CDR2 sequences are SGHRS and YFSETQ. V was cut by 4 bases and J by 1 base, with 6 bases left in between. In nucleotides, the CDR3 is TGCGCCAGCAGCGGCGGATCCTACGAGCAGTACTTC. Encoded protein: CASSGGSYEQYF.

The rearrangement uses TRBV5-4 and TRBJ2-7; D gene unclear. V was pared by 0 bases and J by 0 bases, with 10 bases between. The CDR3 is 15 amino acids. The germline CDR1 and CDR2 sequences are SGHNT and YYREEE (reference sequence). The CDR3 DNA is TGTGCCAGCAGCTTGGATGCTGGAAGCTCCTACGAGCAGTACTTC. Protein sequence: CASSLDAGSSYEQYF.

In DNA, the CDR3 is TGTGCCACCAGCAGAGATCCTAGTAGGGGTGCAGATACGCAGTATTTT. Protein sequence: CATSRDPSRGADTQYF. This chain uses TRBV15 with TRBJ2-3, with a possible D match to TRBD1 (5 bases). The length of the CDR3 is 16 residues. V gave up 0 bases and J gave up 4 bases, with 14 bases separating them. Germline V gene sequence: CDR1 LNHNV, CDR2 YYDKDF (reference sequence).

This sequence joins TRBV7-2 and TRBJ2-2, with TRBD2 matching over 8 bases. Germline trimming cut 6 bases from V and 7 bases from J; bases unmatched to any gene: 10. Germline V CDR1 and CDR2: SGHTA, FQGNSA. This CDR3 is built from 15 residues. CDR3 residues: CASSPGLGDNGELFF. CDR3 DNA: TGTGCCAGCAGTCCGGGACTAGGAGATAACGGGGAGCTGTTTTTT.

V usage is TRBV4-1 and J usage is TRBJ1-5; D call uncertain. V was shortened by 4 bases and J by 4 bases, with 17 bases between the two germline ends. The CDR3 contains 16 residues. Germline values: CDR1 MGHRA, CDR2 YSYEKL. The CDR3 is CASSLQVRSINQPQHF. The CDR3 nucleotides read TGCGCCAGCAGCCTCCAAGTACGCAGCATAAATCAGCCCCAGCATTTT.